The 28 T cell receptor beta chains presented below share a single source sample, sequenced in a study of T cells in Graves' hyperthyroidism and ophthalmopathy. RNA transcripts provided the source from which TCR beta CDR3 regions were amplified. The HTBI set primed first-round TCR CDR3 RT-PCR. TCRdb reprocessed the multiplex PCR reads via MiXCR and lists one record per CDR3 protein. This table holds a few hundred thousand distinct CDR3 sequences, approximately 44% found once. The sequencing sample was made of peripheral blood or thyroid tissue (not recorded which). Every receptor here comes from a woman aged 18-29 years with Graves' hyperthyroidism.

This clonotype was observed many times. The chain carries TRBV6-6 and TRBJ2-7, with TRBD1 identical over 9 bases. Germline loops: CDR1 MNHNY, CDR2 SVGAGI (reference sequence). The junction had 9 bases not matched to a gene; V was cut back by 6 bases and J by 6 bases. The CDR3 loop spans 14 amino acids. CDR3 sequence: CASRGPGTGTEQYF. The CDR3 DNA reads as TGTGCCAGCAGAGGACCCGGGACAGGGACCGAGCAGTACTTC.

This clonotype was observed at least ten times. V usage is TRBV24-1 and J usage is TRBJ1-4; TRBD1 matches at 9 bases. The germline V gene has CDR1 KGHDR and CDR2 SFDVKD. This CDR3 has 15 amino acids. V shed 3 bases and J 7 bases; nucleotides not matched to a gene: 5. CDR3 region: CATSDGTGTTEKLFF. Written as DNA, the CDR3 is TGTGCCACCAGTGATGGGACAGGGACGACTGAAAAACTGTTTTTT.

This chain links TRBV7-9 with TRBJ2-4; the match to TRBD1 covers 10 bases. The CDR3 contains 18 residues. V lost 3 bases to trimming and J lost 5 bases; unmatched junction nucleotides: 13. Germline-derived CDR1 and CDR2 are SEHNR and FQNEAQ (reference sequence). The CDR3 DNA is TGTGCCAGCAGCTTTACCGGGACAGGGGACCGCCGGGAAAACATTCAGTACTTC. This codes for CASSFTGTGDRRENIQYF.

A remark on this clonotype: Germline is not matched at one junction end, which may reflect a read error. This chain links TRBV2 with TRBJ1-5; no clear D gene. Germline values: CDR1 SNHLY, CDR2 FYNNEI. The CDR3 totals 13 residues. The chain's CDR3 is CATSVFGNQPQHF. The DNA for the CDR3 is TGTGCCACCAGTGTATTCGGCAATCAGCCCCAGCATTTT. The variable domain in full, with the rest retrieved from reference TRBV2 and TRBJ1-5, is EPEVTQTPSHQVTQMGQEVILRCVPISNHLYFYWYRQILGQKVEFLVSFYNNEISEKSEIFDDQFSVERPDGSNFTLKIRSTKLEDSAMYFCATSVFGNQPQHFGDGTRLSIL.

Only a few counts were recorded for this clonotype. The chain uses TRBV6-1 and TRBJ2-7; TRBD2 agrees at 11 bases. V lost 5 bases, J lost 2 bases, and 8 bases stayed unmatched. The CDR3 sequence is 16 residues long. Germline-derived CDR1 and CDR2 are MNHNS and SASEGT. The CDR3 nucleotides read TGTGCCAGCAGTCAGCAAGGGACTAGCGGAACCTACGAGCAGTACTTC. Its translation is CASSQQGTSGTYEQYF.

The CDR3 DNA reads as TGTGCCAGTAGTCCTAGGACAGGGGGGAAGGATACGCAGTATTTT. It translates to CASSPRTGGKDTQYF. The gene calls are TRBV19 and TRBJ2-3, with 10 bases identical to TRBD1. The V gene end was trimmed by 5 bases and the J gene end by 6 bases; junction bases not matched to a gene: 8. The CDR3 has 15 residues. CDR1 is LNHDA and CDR2 is SQIVND in the germline V gene (reference sequence).

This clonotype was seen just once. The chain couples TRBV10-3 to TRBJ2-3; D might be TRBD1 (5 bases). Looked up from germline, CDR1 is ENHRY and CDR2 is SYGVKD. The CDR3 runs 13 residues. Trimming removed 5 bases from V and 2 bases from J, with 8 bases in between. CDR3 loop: CAISQDTTDTQYF. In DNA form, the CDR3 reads TGTGCCATCAGTCAGGACACCACAGATACGCAGTATTTT.

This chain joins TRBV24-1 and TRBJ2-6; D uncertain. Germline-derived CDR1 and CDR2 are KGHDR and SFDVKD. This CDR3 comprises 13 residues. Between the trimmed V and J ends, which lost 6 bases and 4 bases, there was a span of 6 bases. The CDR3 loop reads CATSSAGANVLTF. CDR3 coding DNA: TGTGCCACCAGTTCCGCAGGGGCCAACGTCCTGACTTTC.

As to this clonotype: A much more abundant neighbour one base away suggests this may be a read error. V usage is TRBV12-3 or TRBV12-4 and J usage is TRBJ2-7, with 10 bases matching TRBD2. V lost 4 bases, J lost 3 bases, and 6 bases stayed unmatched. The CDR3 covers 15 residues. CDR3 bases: TGTGCCAGCAGTTCCCAAGGACTAGCGGACTACGAGCAGTACTTC. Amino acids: CASSSQGLADYEQYF.

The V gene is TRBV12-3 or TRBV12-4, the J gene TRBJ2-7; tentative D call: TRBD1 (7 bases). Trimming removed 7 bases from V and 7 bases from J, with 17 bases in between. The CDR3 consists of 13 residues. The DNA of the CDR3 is TGTGCCAGCACCTTAAACCAGGGGGGTGAGCAGTACTTC. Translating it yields CASTLNQGGEQYF.

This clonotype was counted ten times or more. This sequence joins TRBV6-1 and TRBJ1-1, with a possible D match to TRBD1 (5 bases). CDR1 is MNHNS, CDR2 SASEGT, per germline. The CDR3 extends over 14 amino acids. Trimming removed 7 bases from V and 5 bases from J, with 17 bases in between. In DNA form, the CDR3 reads TGTGCCAGCATCCCCCCGTGGGGCCGGACTGAAGCTTTCTTT. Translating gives CASIPPWGRTEAFF.

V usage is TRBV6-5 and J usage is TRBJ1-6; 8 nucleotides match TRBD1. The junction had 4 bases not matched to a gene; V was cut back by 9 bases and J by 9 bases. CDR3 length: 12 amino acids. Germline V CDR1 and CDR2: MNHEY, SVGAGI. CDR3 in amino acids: CASRTGSSPLHF. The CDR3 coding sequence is TGTGCCAGTCGGACAGGGAGTTCACCCCTCCACTTT.

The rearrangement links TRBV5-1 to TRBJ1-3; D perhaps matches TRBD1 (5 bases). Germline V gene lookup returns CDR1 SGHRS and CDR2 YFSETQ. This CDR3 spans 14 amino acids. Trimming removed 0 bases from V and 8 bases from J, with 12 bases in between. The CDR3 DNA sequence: TGCGCCAGCAGCTTGGCCGGGAGGGGATACACCATATATTTT. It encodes CASSLAGRGYTIYF.

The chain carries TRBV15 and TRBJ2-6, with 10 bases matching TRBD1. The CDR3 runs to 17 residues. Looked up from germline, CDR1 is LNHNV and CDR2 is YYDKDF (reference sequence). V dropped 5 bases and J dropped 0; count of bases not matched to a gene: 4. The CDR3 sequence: CATSGTGASSGANVLTF. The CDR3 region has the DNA TGTGCCACCAGCGGGACAGGGGCCTCCTCTGGGGCCAACGTCCTGACTTTC.

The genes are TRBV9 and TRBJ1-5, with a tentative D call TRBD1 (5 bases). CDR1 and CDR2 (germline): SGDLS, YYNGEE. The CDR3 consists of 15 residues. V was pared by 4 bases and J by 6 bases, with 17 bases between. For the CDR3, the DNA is TGTGCCAGCAGCCCAGAGGGTAGGGGAAGTCAGCCCCAGCATTTT. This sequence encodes CASSPEGRGSQPQHF.

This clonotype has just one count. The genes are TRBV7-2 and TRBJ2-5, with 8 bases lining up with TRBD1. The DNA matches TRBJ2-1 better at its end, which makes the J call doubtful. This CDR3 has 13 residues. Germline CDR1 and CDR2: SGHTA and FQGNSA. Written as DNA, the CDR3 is TGTGCCAGCAGCCCACGGACAGGGAGTGAGCAGTTCTTC. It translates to CASSPRTGSEQFF.

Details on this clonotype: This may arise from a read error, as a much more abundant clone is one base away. The CDR3 here is CATSGLRGAATGELFF. The CDR3 coding sequence is TGTGCCACCAGTGGTCTACGGGGGGCGGCCACCGGGGAGCTGTTTTTT. The rearrangement links TRBV24-1 to TRBJ2-2, with D perhaps TRBD2 (7 bases). The CDR3 is 16 residues long. Trimming pared 5 bases from V and 4 bases from J, leaving 16 bases between. Per the germline V gene, CDR1 is KGHDR and CDR2 is SFDVKD.

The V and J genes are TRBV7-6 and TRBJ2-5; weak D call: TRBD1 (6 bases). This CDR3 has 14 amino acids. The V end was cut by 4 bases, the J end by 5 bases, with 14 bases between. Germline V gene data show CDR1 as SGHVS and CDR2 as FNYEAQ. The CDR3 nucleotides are TGTGCCAGCAGCTCCCTCCAGGGGCGTGAGACCCAGTACTTC. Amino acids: CASSSLQGRETQYF. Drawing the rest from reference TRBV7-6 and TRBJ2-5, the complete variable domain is GAGVSQSPRYKVTKRGQDVALRCDPISGHVSLYWYRQALGQGPEFLTYFNYEAQQDKSGLPNDRFSAERPEGSISTLTIQRTEQRDSAMYRCASSSLQGRETQYFGPGTRLLVL.

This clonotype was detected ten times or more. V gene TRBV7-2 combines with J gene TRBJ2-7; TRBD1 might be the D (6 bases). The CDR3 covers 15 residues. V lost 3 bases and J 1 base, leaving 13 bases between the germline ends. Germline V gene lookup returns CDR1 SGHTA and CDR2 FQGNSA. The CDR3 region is CASSFRVQGSYEQYF. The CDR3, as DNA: TGTGCCAGCAGCTTCCGGGTCCAGGGGTCCTACGAGCAGTACTTC.

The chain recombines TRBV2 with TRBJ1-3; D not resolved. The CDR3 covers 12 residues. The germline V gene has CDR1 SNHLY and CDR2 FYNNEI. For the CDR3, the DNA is TGTGCTACTAGCAGTGCCGCGGACACCATATATTTT. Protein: CATSSAADTIYF. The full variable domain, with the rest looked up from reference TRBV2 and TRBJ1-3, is EPEVTQTPSHQVTQMGQEVILRCVPISNHLYFYWYRQILGQKVEFLVSFYNNEISEKSEIFDDQFSVERPDGSNFTLKIRSTKLEDSAMYFCATSSAADTIYFGEGSWLTVV.

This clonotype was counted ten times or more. CDR3 DNA: TGTGCCAGCAGCGAGGACAGGGCTCAGGAAAAACTGTTTTTT. Residues: CASSEDRAQEKLFF. V usage is TRBV2 and J usage is TRBJ1-4, with TRBD1 identical over 8 bases. CDR1 SNHLY and CDR2 FYNNEI come from the germline V gene. V was clipped by 6 bases and J by 8 bases; unmatched bases: 8. The CDR3 is 14 residues long.

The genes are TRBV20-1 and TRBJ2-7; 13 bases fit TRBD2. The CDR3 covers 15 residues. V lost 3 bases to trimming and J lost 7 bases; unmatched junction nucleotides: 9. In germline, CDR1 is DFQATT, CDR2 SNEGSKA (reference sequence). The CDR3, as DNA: TGCAGTGCTAGTTCGAGGACTAGCGGGAGTTTTGAGCAGTACTTC. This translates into CSASSRTSGSFEQYF.

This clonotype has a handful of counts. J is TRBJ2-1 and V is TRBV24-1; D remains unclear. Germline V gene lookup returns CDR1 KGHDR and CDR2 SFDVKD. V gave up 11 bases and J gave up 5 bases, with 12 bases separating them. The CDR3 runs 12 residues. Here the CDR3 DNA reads TGTGCCATCACCACTCTAAACAATGAGCAGTTCTTC. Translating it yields CAITTLNNEQFF.

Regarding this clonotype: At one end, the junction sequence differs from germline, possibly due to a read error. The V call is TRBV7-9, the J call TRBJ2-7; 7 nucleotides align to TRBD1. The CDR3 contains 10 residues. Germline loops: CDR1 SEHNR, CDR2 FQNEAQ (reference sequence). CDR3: CASSLGDSTF. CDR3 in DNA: TGTGCCAGCAGCTTAGGGGACAGCACTTTC.

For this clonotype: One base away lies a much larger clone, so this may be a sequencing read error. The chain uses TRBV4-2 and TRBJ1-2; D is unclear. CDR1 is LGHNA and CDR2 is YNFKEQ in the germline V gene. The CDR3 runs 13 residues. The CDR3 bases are TGTGCCAGCAGCCAAGATGCGACTCTTGGCTGCACCTTC. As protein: CASSQDATLGCTF.

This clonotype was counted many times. The CDR3 nucleotides are TGCGCCAGCAGCTTGACCGCGGGCGGAGAGACCGGGGAGCTGTTTTTT. It translates to CASSLTAGGETGELFF. The J gene is TRBJ2-2, the V gene TRBV5-1, with TRBD2 as a possible D gene (5 bases). Germline CDR1 reads SGHRS; CDR2 reads YFSETQ. This CDR3 is built from 16 residues. Deletions cut 1 base from V and 5 bases from J, with 15 bases between.

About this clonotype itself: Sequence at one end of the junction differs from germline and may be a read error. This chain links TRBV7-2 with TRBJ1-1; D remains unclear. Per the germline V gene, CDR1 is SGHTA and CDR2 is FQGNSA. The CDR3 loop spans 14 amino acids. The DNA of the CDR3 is TGTGCCAGCAGCCGAGACGGGAAGAACACTGAAGCTTCCTTT. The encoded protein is CASSRDGKNTEASF.

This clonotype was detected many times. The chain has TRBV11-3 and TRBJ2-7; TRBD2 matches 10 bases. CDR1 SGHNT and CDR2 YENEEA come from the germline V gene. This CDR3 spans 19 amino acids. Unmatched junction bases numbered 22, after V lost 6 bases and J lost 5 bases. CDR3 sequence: CASRFGVGGGLAGDNEQYF. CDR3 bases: TGTGCCAGCAGATTCGGGGTAGGAGGTGGGCTAGCGGGAGACAACGAGCAGTACTTC.